Presented here are 25 T cell receptor beta chains from one specimen sequenced in a study of a mutant IDH1 vaccine in newly diagnosed glioma. TCRdb's copy holds only in-frame clones and misses some; the assay was immunoSEQ multiplex PCR. The sample shows 50,000 to 65,000 clones, around three quarters of them seen only once. Time point described: baseline, week 1 (first vaccination visit). The treatment is: pre-vaccination baseline after standard-of-care therapy. Sequenced material: PBMCs, taken from a glioma patient treated with radiotherapy, temozolomide or both. The receptors shown here come from a middle-aged woman with glioma.

This clone appeared a few times. CDR3 amino acids: CASSLGGTGAKTEAFF. CDR3 nucleotides: TGTGCCAGCAGCTTAGGAGGGACAGGGGCAAAGACTGAAGCTTTCTTT. The chain uses TRBV7-9 and TRBJ1-1; 10 bases fit TRBD1. The CDR3 contains 16 residues. Germline V gene data show CDR1 as SEHNR and CDR2 as FQNEAQ (reference sequence). The V and J ends lost 1 base and 5 bases, in that order; junction bases with no gene match: 7.

V usage is TRBV9 and J usage is TRBJ2-7; maybe TRBD2 (6 bases). Germline V gene data show CDR1 as SGDLS and CDR2 as YYNGEE. The CDR3 consists of 16 residues. The V end was cut by 9 bases, the J end by 5 bases, with 27 bases between. CDR3 sequence reads: CANLRRAFFLVDEQYF. The CDR3 region has the DNA TGTGCCAATCTAAGGAGGGCATTCTTTTTGGTGGACGAGCAGTACTTC.

The chain joins TRBV4-1 to TRBJ2-1; TRBD2 matches 10 bases. V gave up 4 bases and J gave up 2 bases; unmatched junction bases: 8. There are 17 residues in the CDR3. Germline V lookup: CDR1 MGHRA, CDR2 YSYEKL. The CDR3 DNA follows: TGCGCCAGCAGCCGAAACTTAGCGGGGGGCCCCTACAATGAGCAGTTCTTC. It is translated as CASSRNLAGGPYNEQFF.

This clone was observed a handful of times. CDR3 DNA: TGTGCAAGTAGAATAACAGGGGGTAATTCACCCCTCCACTTT. This sequence encodes CASRITGGNSPLHF. The genes are TRBV12-5 and TRBJ1-6; TRBD1 agrees at 8 bases. Germline assignment: CDR1 LGHNT and CDR2 FRNRAP. The CDR3 is 14 residues long.

The CDR3 loop is CASSVWKRYNSPLHF. The DNA of the CDR3 is TGTGCCAGCAGCGTTTGGAAGCGGTATAATTCACCCCTCCACTTT. This chain connects TRBV7-2 to TRBJ1-6; D not certain. CDR3 length: 15 residues. Deletions cut 5 bases from V and 4 bases from J, with 12 bases between. Germline V gene data show CDR1 as SGHTA and CDR2 as FQGNSA.

The V call is TRBV28, the J call TRBJ1-1; D gene unclear. CDR3 size: 13 residues. V lost 4 bases and J 4 bases, leaving 10 bases between the germline ends. The germline V gene encodes CDR1 MDHEN and CDR2 SYDVKM. The CDR3 sequence is CASSSGGGTEAFF. CDR3 DNA: TGTGCCAGCAGTTCAGGTGGAGGCACTGAAGCTTTCTTT.

The chain has TRBV9 and TRBJ1-2; possible D gene TRBD1, 5 bases. CDR3 length equals 18 residues. Per the germline V gene, CDR1 is SGDLS and CDR2 is YYNGEE. Trimming left V 3 bases short and J 3 bases short, with 24 bases between. CDR3 residues: CASSDLDSPRAVDYGYTF. The CDR3 DNA sequence: TGTGCCAGCAGCGACCTCGACAGCCCCAGGGCCGTTGACTATGGCTACACCTTC.

The chain uses TRBV5-1 and TRBJ2-5; either TRBD1 or TRBD2 may supply D (5 bases each). V shed 0 bases and J shed 2 bases, with 8 bases lying between them. The CDR3 contains 14 residues. CDR1 is SGHRS and CDR2 is YFSETQ in the germline V gene. CDR3 in DNA: TGCGCCAGCAGCTTGGGGGGGATTCAAGAGACCCAGTACTTC. It encodes CASSLGGIQETQYF. Looking up the rest from reference TRBV5-1 and TRBJ2-5 gives the full variable domain: KAGVTQTPRYLIKTRGQQVTLSCSPISGHRSVSWYQQTPGQGLQFLFEYFSETQRNKGNFPGRFSGRQFSNSRSEMNVSTLELGDSALYLCASSLGGIQETQYFGPGTRLLVL.

The genes are TRBV6-6 and TRBJ2-1, with D hard to call. This CDR3 is 13 amino acids long. The V end was cut by 2 bases, the J end by 8 bases, with 10 bases between. CDR1 MNHNY and CDR2 SVGAGI come from the germline V gene (reference sequence). CDR3 sequence: CASSYGWGYEQFF. Written as DNA, the CDR3 is TGTGCCAGCAGTTACGGTTGGGGTTATGAGCAGTTCTTC.

V and J are TRBV9 and TRBJ2-1, with D tentatively TRBD2 (6 bases). The ends were cut back, 0 bases at V and 2 bases at J, with 6 bases in the middle. This CDR3 is built from 14 residues. Germline CDR1 is SGDLS and CDR2 is YYNGEE. The DNA of the CDR3 is TGTGCCAGCAGCGTAGCGGGGGCCTACAATGAGCAGTTCTTC. Translated: CASSVAGAYNEQFF.

The chain is built from TRBV2 and TRBJ1-2; TRBD1 is a possible D gene (5 bases). The CDR3 has 13 residues. CDR1 and CDR2 (germline): SNHLY, FYNNEI. Trimming left V 11 bases short and J 0 bases short, with 13 bases between. Here the CDR3 DNA reads TGTGCCGGACGTCGACAGACTAACTATGGCTACACCTTC. Translation gives CAGRRQTNYGYTF.

V and J are TRBV30 and TRBJ1-5; D not resolved. Trimming shortened V by 2 bases and J by 4 bases, and 9 bases separated the two germline ends. Per the germline V gene, CDR1 is GTSNPN and CDR2 is SVGIG (reference sequence). This CDR3 spans 13 amino acids. The CDR3 region has the DNA TGTGCCTGGAGTCGAGGGTTTAATCAGCCCCAGCATTTT. Translation: CAWSRGFNQPQHF. The complete variable domain, with remaining parts taken from reference TRBV30 and TRBJ1-5, reads SQTIHQWPATLVQPVGSPLSLECTVEGTSNPNLYWYRQAAGRGLQLLFYSVGIGQISSEVPQNLSASRPQDRQFILSSKKLLLSDSGFYLCAWSRGFNQPQHFGDGTRLSIL.

Details on this clone: Germline and junction disagree at one end, which may indicate a read error. The chain links TRBV7-7 to TRBJ2-3; weak D call: TRBD2 (6 bases). Germline lookup yields CDR1 SSHAT and CDR2 FNYEAQ (reference sequence). There are 15 residues in the CDR3. The CDR3 loop is CASSLLGTSTDTQYF. The CDR3 nucleotides read TGTGCTAGCAGCCTGCTCGGGACTAGCACAGATACGCAGTATTTT.

This sequence joins TRBV10-1 and TRBJ2-7; D is unresolved. The V gene lost 0 bases and the J gene lost 9 bases, with 9 bases spanning the gap. Germline-derived CDR1 and CDR2 are WNHNN and SYGVQD (reference sequence). The CDR3 consists of 12 residues. The CDR3 sequence: CASSESPARQYF. The CDR3 DNA follows: TGCGCCAGCAGTGAGTCCCCCGCTCGGCAGTACTTC.

The chain combines TRBV9 with TRBJ2-1; D gene uncertain. This CDR3 contains 14 residues. V was shortened by 1 base and J by 4 bases, with 9 bases between the two germline ends. CDR1 SGDLS and CDR2 YYNGEE come from the germline V gene. The CDR3: CASSVRDSYNEQFF. In nucleotides, the CDR3 is TGTGCCAGCAGCGTACGAGACTCTTACAATGAGCAGTTCTTC. Together with reference TRBV9 and TRBJ2-1, the CDR3 gives the full variable domain: DSGVTQTPKHLITATGQRVTLRCSPRSGDLSVYWYQQSLDQGLQFLIQYYNGEERAKGNILERFSAQQFPDLHSELNLSSLELGDSALYFCASSVRDSYNEQFFGPGTRLTVL.

The rearrangement links TRBV4-1 to TRBJ1-3; the match to TRBD1 covers 9 bases. CDR1 is MGHRA and CDR2 is YSYEKL in the germline V gene. The CDR3 runs to 17 residues. The junction had 4 bases not matched to a gene; V was cut back by 1 base and J by 0 bases. The CDR3 nucleotides are TGCGCCAGCAGCCAAGGGACAGGGGCGAGCTCTGGAAACACCATATATTTT. This gives the protein CASSQGTGASSGNTIYF.

This clone occurred once. The chain joins TRBV15 to TRBJ2-5; the match to TRBD1 covers 7 bases. The CDR3 extends over 15 amino acids. The junction had 16 bases not matched to a gene; V was cut back by 5 bases and J by 10 bases. CDR1 is LNHNV, CDR2 YYDKDF, per germline (reference sequence). The CDR3 region has the DNA TGTGCCACCAGCGTTCGGGACAGACCAAGAGATGGCCAGTACTTC. It codes for CATSVRDRPRDGQYF.

The J gene is TRBJ2-5, the V gene TRBV29-1; 8 bases match TRBD1. The CDR3 is made up of 13 amino acids. Trimming cost V 3 bases and J 5 bases; bases outside gene matches: 5. The germline V gene encodes CDR1 SQVTM and CDR2 ANQGSEA. The DNA for the CDR3 is TGCAGCGTTGACTACAGGGGGACGGAGACCCAGTACTTC. Protein sequence: CSVDYRGTETQYF.

The V call is TRBV5-1, the J call TRBJ2-3; D might be TRBD1 (6 bases). The CDR3 has 15 amino acids. Trimming took 2 bases from V and 0 from J, leaving 10 bases between them. Germline values: CDR1 SGHRS, CDR2 YFSETQ. CDR3 protein: CASSFNGQSTDTQYF. The CDR3 DNA reads TGCGCCAGCAGCTTCAACGGACAGAGCACAGATACGCAGTATTTT. Based on the CDR3 plus reference TRBV5-1 and TRBJ2-3, the full variable domain is KAGVTQTPRYLIKTRGQQVTLSCSPISGHRSVSWYQQTPGQGLQFLFEYFSETQRNKGNFPGRFSGRQFSNSRSEMNVSTLELGDSALYLCASSFNGQSTDTQYFGPGTRLTVL.

The rearrangement uses TRBV9 and TRBJ2-2, with D maybe TRBD1 (5 bases). V shed 2 bases and J shed 1 base, with 9 bases lying between them. The germline CDR1 and CDR2 sequences are SGDLS and YYNGEE. The CDR3 runs to 15 residues. DNA of the CDR3: TGTGCCAGCAGCGTCGGACACGTGAACACCGGGGAGCTGTTTTTT. Protein: CASSVGHVNTGELFF.

The chain carries TRBV9 and TRBJ2-5; the match to TRBD2 covers 12 bases. The CDR3 is made up of 16 amino acids. Germline V gives CDR1 SGDLS, CDR2 YYNGEE. V was pared by 3 bases and J by 5 bases, with 8 bases of the junction left unmatched. As DNA, the CDR3 is TGTGCCAGCAGCGCCTACCCGGGACTAGCGGGCGAGACCCAGTACTTC. It codes for CASSAYPGLAGETQYF.

V and J are TRBV5-8 and TRBJ1-5; 9 bases match TRBD1. V was pared by 4 bases and J by 4 bases, with 3 bases of the junction left unmatched. Germline V gene lookup returns CDR1 SGHTS and CDR2 YDEGEE. The CDR3 totals 14 residues. Here the CDR3 reads CASSPGTGNQPQHF. The CDR3 bases are TGTGCCAGCAGCCCGGGGACAGGGAATCAGCCCCAGCATTTT. The variable domain in full, with the rest retrieved from reference TRBV5-8 and TRBJ1-5, is EAGVTQSPTHLIKTRGQQATLRCSPISGHTSVYWYQQALGLGLQFLLWYDEGEERNRGNFPPRFSGRQFPNYSSELNVNALELEDSALYLCASSPGTGNQPQHFGDGTRLSIL.

V gene TRBV4-1 combines with J gene TRBJ1-3, with no clear D. There are 17 residues in the CDR3. V was clipped by 1 base and J by 0 bases, with 13 bases between them. CDR1 is MGHRA, CDR2 YSYEKL, per germline. The CDR3 DNA reads TGCGCCAGCAGCCAAGGGGAACACTTCTTCTCTGGAAACACCATATATTTT. It encodes CASSQGEHFFSGNTIYF.

This clone has only a few counts. The V call is TRBV30, the J call TRBJ1-1; possible D gene TRBD1, 6 bases. This CDR3 contains 13 residues. Germline V gene data show CDR1 as GTSNPN and CDR2 as SVGIG (reference sequence). The V end was cut by 2 bases, the J end by 1 base, with 8 bases between. CDR3 DNA: TGTGCCTGGAGTAGGGGGGGGAACACTGAAGCTTTCTTT. Translated: CAWSRGGNTEAFF.

The genes are TRBV5-1 and TRBJ1-1; the D gene is possibly TRBD1 (5 bases). V lost 2 bases to trimming and J lost 2 bases, with 10 bases between them. CDR1 and CDR2 from the germline V gene are SGHRS and YFSETQ. CDR3 length: 14 residues. Here the CDR3 DNA reads TGCGCCAGCAGCTTAAACCAGGGTAACACTGAAGCTTTCTTT. Residues: CASSLNQGNTEAFF. The whole variable domain, remainder taken from reference TRBV5-1 and TRBJ1-1, is KAGVTQTPRYLIKTRGQQVTLSCSPISGHRSVSWYQQTPGQGLQFLFEYFSETQRNKGNFPGRFSGRQFSNSRSEMNVSTLELGDSALYLCASSLNQGNTEAFFGQGTRLTVV.